The entry below describes one T cell receptor (beta chain). Its target is unknown. This specimen belongs to a study of beta chain features in type 1 diabetes. Since all of the isolated RNA was reverse transcribed, expressed TCRB transcripts were what got sequenced. Using immunoSEQ multiplex PCR, the repertoire was profiled, and TCRdb retains in-frame clones only, with some absent. The sample has about 25,000 clones; 55% to 70% are singletons. General study findings and limits: Among patients with Type 1 diabetes, TCRB CDR3s were moderately but significantly shorter in every one of the four CD4+ subsets.

V was cut by 1 base and J by 4 bases, with 19 bases left in between. The CDR3 runs to 17 residues. Germline CDR1 reads SEHNR; CDR2 reads FQNEAQ (reference sequence). Sorting with CD45RO/CCR7/CD25/CD127/CD95/CD27 yielded naive, central memory, regulatory and stem-like memory CD4+ cells. V is TRBV7-9 and J is TRBJ1-1; tentatively, D is TRBD1 (5 bases). Sequenced: stem cell memory CD4+ T cells from blood. The sequence was obtained from a middle-aged woman with type 1 diabetes. The CDR3 spells CASSLGGGKLRGTEAFF. The CDR3, as DNA: TGTGCCAGCAGCTTAGGGGGCGGGAAGCTTCGGGGCACTGAAGCTTTCTTT.